A selection of T cell receptor beta chains follows, all from one sample in a study of identical twins. TCRdb passed the 5' RACE reads through MiXCR, listing each CDR3 protein once. The data contain 1.5 million to 2 million distinct CDR3 sequences, more than 30% of them singletons. Source material: cord blood. The receptors here all came from a newborn girl in good health. The CDR3 runs from the conserved cysteine through the conserved F or W. Each record gives: V gene, J gene, D gene, clone size, CDR3 protein, CDR3 DNA. A D gene is named only where the DNA matches it firmly. Size is stated for part of the rows, as once, few or many counts, or as a class when the clone is expanded.

TRBV28	TRBJ1-2	TRBD1	few	CASRRDRGDYGYTF	TGTGCCAGCCGACGGGACAGGGGAGACTATGGCTACACCTTC
TRBV10-3	TRBJ2-1	-	-	CAISWDSQGQFF	TGTGCCATCAGTTGGGACTCCCAGGGGCAGTTCTTC
TRBV13	TRBJ2-7	-	-	CASATGKDEQYF	TGTGCCAGCGCAACGGGAAAGGACGAGCAGTACTTC
TRBV27	TRBJ2-3	-	many	CASSFYGTDTQYF	TGTGCCAGCAGCTTTTACGGCACAGATACGCAGTATTTT
TRBV7-9	TRBJ2-3	-	few	CASKALTSSTDTQYF	TGTGCCAGCAAGGCCTTGACGTCTAGCACAGATACGCAGTATTTT
TRBV5-1	TRBJ2-3	-	-	CASSLGSTGTQYF	TGCGCCAGCAGCTTGGGGAGCACGGGTACGCAGTATTTT
TRBV12-5	TRBJ2-1	TRBD2	few	CASGLVLGGGAYNEQFF	TGTGCTAGTGGTTTGGTACTGGGCGGGGGGGCCTACAATGAGCAGTTCTTC
TRBV6-5	TRBJ2-1	TRBD2	-	CASSITSVAYNEQFF	TGTGCCAGCAGTATTACTAGCGTCGCCTACAATGAGCAGTTCTTC
TRBV4-1	TRBJ2-7	TRBD2	-	CASSQGVAGLSYEQYF	TGCGCCAGCAGCCAAGGAGTAGCGGGGCTCTCCTACGAGCAGTACTTC
TRBV20-1	TRBJ2-5	-	few	CSASLGETQYF	TGCAGTGCTTCGCTAGGGGAGACCCAGTACTTC
TRBV20-1	TRBJ2-1	TRBD2	few	CSARPLAGSYNEQFF	TGCAGTGCTAGACCCCTAGCGGGCTCCTACAATGAGCAGTTCTTC
TRBV12-3/TRBV12-4	TRBJ2-7	-	few	CASSFTGIHEQYF	TGTGCCAGCAGTTTTACAGGGATCCACGAGCAGTACTTC
TRBV30	TRBJ2-7	-	once	CAWRGGASSYEQYF	TGTGCCTGGAGGGGCGGGGCAAGCTCCTACGAGCAGTACTTC
TRBV20-1	TRBJ1-2	TRBD1	few	CSATGGGDYGYTF	TGCAGTGCCACAGGGGGCGGAGACTATGGCTACACCTTC
TRBV25-1	TRBJ2-7	TRBD1	few	CASSELDREVNEQYF	TGTGCCAGCAGTGAATTGGACAGGGAGGTGAACGAGCAGTACTTC
TRBV4-1	TRBJ2-3	TRBD2	-	CASSYRPGGDTDTQYF	TGTGCCAGCAGTTACAGACCCGGGGGGGACACAGATACGCAGTATTTT
TRBV3-1	TRBJ2-7	TRBD1	-	CASSQDGTATYEQYF	TGTGCCAGCAGCCAAGACGGGACAGCTACCTACGAGCAGTACTTC
TRBV7-9	TRBJ1-4	-	few	CASSLGHRDYGNEKLFF	TGTGCCAGCAGCTTAGGCCACAGGGACTACGGCAATGAAAAACTGTTTTTT
TRBV4-1	TRBJ2-3	TRBD2	-	CASSEPGTNLWDTQYF	TGCGCCAGCAGCGAACCTGGGACTAACCTATGGGATACGCAGTATTTT
TRBV5-6	TRBJ2-7	-	-	CASSFQGSILSYEQYF	TGTGCCAGCAGCTTCCAGGGTAGTATCCTTTCCTACGAGCAGTACTTC
TRBV29-1	TRBJ1-5	-	-	CSVEEGSNQPQHF	TGCAGCGTTGAAGAGGGTAGCAATCAGCCCCAGCATTTT
TRBV20-1	TRBJ2-5	TRBD2	-	CSAWGLAGSTPYQETQYF	TGCAGTGCGTGGGGACTAGCGGGTTCCACCCCGTACCAAGAGACCCAGTACTTC
TRBV20-1	TRBJ1-1	-	few	CSARTGIRSEAFF	TGCAGTGCACGCACAGGGATCAGGTCTGAAGCTTTCTTT
TRBV3-1	TRBJ2-5	-	few	CASSHPPPGGQKETQYF	TGTGCCAGCAGCCATCCTCCGCCCGGAGGCCAAAAAGAGACCCAGTACTTC
TRBV2	TRBJ2-5	-	-	CASSVLGNQETQYF	TGTGCCAGCAGTGTGCTGGGGAACCAAGAGACCCAGTACTTC
TRBV5-1	TRBJ2-5	-	few	CASSLPGREETQYF	TGCGCCAGCAGCTTGCCCGGACGGGAAGAGACCCAGTACTTC
TRBV2	TRBJ2-7	-	-	CASTRDPSYNEQYF	TGTGCCAGCACGCGGGACCCTTCCTACAATGAGCAGTACTTC
TRBV12-3/TRBV12-4	TRBJ1-1	-	-	CAISFGGVAFF	TGTGCCATCAGTTTCGGAGGGGTAGCTTTCTTT
TRBV20-1	TRBJ1-5	TRBD1	-	CSARGGDRGSRQPQHF	TGCAGTGCTAGAGGCGGGGACAGGGGGAGTCGGCAGCCCCAGCATTTT
TRBV20-1	TRBJ1-6	-	-	CSARETGYNSPLHF	TGCAGTGCTAGAGAGACGGGCTATAATTCACCCCTCCACTTT
TRBV28	TRBJ2-5	TRBD1	few	CASSFSDRGRRETQYF	TGTGCCAGCAGTTTCAGTGACAGGGGGCGTAGAGAGACCCAGTACTTC
TRBV27	TRBJ2-7	-	few	CASSLGSSRPWNEQYF	TGTGCCAGCAGTTTAGGGTCTAGCCGGCCGTGGAACGAGCAGTACTTC
TRBV25-1	TRBJ2-7	-	many	CASSETASYEQYF	TGTGCCAGCAGTGAGACCGCCTCCTACGAGCAGTACTTC
TRBV7-9	TRBJ2-7	TRBD1	few	CASSSPGTGAEQYF	TGTGCCAGCAGCTCCCCCGGGACAGGGGCCGAGCAGTACTTC
TRBV20-1	TRBJ1-6	-	few	CSARDPGFSPLHF	TGCAGTGCTAGAGATCCAGGGTTTTCACCCCTCCACTTT
TRBV5-8	TRBJ2-3	TRBD1	-	CASSLAWTGSTDTQYF	TGTGCCAGCAGCTTGGCCTGGACAGGGTCCACAGATACGCAGTATTTT
TRBV28	TRBJ2-1	-	few	CASRHSGPSYNEQFF	TGTGCCAGCAGACACAGCGGGCCCTCCTACAATGAGCAGTTCTTC
TRBV20-1	TRBJ1-1	-	few	CSVLGPNTEAFF	TGCAGTGTATTAGGGCCGAACACTGAAGCTTTCTTT
TRBV12-3/TRBV12-4	TRBJ1-2	-	-	CASSSGTRAHDYTF	TGTGCCAGCAGTTCGGGGACTCGGGCCCATGACTACACCTTC
TRBV28	TRBJ1-2	-	-	CASSFWGRDGYTF	TGTGCCAGCAGTTTTTGGGGGAGGGATGGCTACACCTTC
TRBV29-1	TRBJ2-1	TRBD2	many	CSVAPGLAVYNEQFF	TGCAGCGTTGCCCCGGGACTAGCGGTATACAATGAGCAGTTCTTC
TRBV19	TRBJ2-7	TRBD2	-	CATDNGGAGYEQYF	TGTGCCACCGATAACGGGGGGGCCGGTTACGAGCAGTACTTC
TRBV10-3	TRBJ1-5	TRBD1	-	CAISESATGGSQPQHF	TGTGCCATCAGTGAGTCGGCGACAGGGGGAAGTCAGCCCCAGCATTTT
TRBV5-1	TRBJ2-7	TRBD2	-	CASRRTSGRASSYNEQYF	TGCGCCAGCAGAAGGACTAGCGGGAGGGCGAGCTCCTACAATGAGCAGTACTTC
TRBV6-2/TRBV6-3	TRBJ1-1	-	few	CASSLSSPPNTEAFF	TGTGCCAGCAGTTTGAGCAGTCCCCCGAACACTGAAGCTTTCTTT